This T cell receptor beta chain was recorded in a study of T cell responses to AZD1222 COVID-19 vaccine. TCRdb's table, derived via immunoSEQ multiplex PCR, lists solely in-frame clones and lacks some. The sample carries 200,000 or so clones, under 95% recorded once. This CDR3 comprises 14 residues. CDR1 LGHDT and CDR2 YNNKEL come from the germline V gene (reference sequence). V was clipped by 4 bases and J by 0 bases, with 10 bases between them. Overall study findings and caveats: Just five to seven people given AZD1222 tested seropositive at baseline. At 160-218 and 743-854, vaccine-associated CD4 TCRs were dominant, and they spanned spike. Recipients of two AZD1222 doses showed rising Spike-specific TCR breadth and depth.

In regard to this clone: Its antigen remains unknown.

This TCR was recovered from an adult in good health. The genes are TRBV3-1 (or the pseudogene TRBV3-2) and TRBJ2-7, with a weak D call TRBD1 (6 bases). The sequenced sample was peripheral blood, obtained on day 0 of AZD1222 vaccination. CDR3 region: CASSRGPSSYEQYF. For the CDR3, the DNA is TGTGCCAGCAGCCGGGGGCCTAGCTCCTACGAGCAGTACTTC.